This T cell receptor (beta chain) was found in a study of cytomegalovirus exposure and HLA in healthy donors. PCR employed 60 Vbeta and 13 Jbeta primers. Produced via immunoSEQ multiplex PCR; TCRdb's table is partial and in-frame only. The table includes some 110,000 clones, 70% detected once. V was cut by 3 bases and J by 3 bases, with 11 bases left in between. The CDR3 has 14 residues. Germline V gives CDR1 MDHEN, CDR2 SYDVKM. The TCR originated in a man aged 25-45 years in good health and CMV-seropositive. The J gene is TRBJ1-1, the V gene TRBV28, with D unclear. Sequenced input: PBMCs. CDR3 nucleotide sequence: TGTGCCAGCAGTTTTAGAGGGCTCGACACTGAAGCTTTCTTT. Translating it yields CASSFRGLDTEAFF.